Listed here are 2 T cell receptor beta chains from one sample, sequenced in a study of T cell changes during pregnancy in multiple sclerosis. Repertoires were generated with immunoSEQ multiplex PCR, while TCRdb's copy carries only in-frame clones and drops some. Of fewer than 50,000 clones in the sample, 90% to 95% are singletons; the top ten hold approximately 10%. The source was CD8+ T cells from peripheral blood mononuclear cells, collected after pregnancy. These receptors came from a female donor with multiple sclerosis, enrolled in a pregnancy study.

This sequence joins TRBV7-9 and TRBJ2-3; D unresolved. The length of the CDR3 is 10 residues. CDR1 and CDR2 from the germline V gene are SEHNR and FQNEAQ (reference sequence). The germline V and J ends were trimmed by 5 bases and 9 bases, with 6 bases remaining between them. CDR3 sequence reads: CASSPLTQYF. For the CDR3, the DNA is TGTGCCAGCAGCCCACTCACGCAGTATTTT.

The rearrangement joins TRBV5-1 to TRBJ2-1; no clear D gene. The length of the CDR3 is 15 residues. In germline, CDR1 is SGHRS, CDR2 YFSETQ. Trimming removed 1 base from V and 5 bases from J, with 13 bases in between. The CDR3 loop is CASSLYQVTNNEQFF. The DNA for the CDR3 is TGCGCCAGCAGCTTGTACCAGGTCACCAACAATGAGCAGTTCTTC.